This entry is about one T cell receptor (beta chain). Its antigen is unidentified. Germline-derived CDR1 and CDR2 are DFQATT and SNEGSKA (reference sequence). This CDR3 region has 17 residues. V trimming: 5 bases; J trimming: 5 bases; junction bases outside the gene matches: 13. TCRdb called the reads again in MiXCR, with one record for every CDR3 protein. The table lists approximately 250,000 distinct CDR3 sequences, 9% to 15% of them singletons. These data come from a study of T cell repertoires in cytomegalovirus infection. Turning to the study itself: Both CMV infection and a matching HLA type were indicated by public TCR beta signatures. Study-wide points: It was HLA-C-restricted CMV-specific TCR beta clonotypes that dominated the response ex vivo. The cumulative frequency of public TCR beta families identified carriers of CMV plus the relevant HLA.

Sequenced material: PBMCs. This sequence was found in a human donor in good health (CMV status not recorded). Some clones in this sample may be carry-over from other donors' samples. The chain employs TRBV20-1 and TRBJ2-5; 14 bases are a match to TRBD2. CDR3 protein: CSAHDQRTSGGRETQYF. The CDR3 nucleotides are TGCAGTGCTCACGATCAAAGGACTAGCGGGGGGAGGGAGACCCAGTACTTC.